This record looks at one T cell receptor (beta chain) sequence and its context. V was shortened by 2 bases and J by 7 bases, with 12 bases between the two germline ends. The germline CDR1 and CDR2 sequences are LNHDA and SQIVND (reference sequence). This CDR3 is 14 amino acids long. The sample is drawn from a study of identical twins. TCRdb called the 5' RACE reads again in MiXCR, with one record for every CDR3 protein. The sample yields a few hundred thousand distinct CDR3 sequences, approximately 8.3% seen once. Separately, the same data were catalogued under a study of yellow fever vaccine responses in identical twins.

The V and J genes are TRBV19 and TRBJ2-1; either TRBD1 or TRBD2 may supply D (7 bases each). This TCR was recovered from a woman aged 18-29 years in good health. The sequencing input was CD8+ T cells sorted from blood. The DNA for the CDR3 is TGTGCCAGTAGTATATACAGGGGAGGGAATGAGCAGTTCTTC. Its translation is CASSIYRGGNEQFF.